This TCR beta chain was recovered during a study of low-dose radiotherapy and immunotherapy resistance in tumors. The sample holds many counts of this clonotype. Time point denoted: before trial treatment. This CDR3 is built from 15 residues. The germline V and J ends were trimmed by 2 bases and 3 bases, with 10 bases remaining between them. TRAV- and TRBV-specific primers were used for first-strand cDNA, which covered alpha and beta chains. Using a constant-region primer together with a V-primer adapter, TCRs were subjected to roughly 20 PCR cycles of amplification. One entry per CDR3 protein results from TCRdb running MiXCR on the reads. Of roughly 36,000 distinct CDR3 sequences in the sample, around a third were seen once.

The TCR originated in a male donor with gallbladder cancer. The chain joins TRBV12-3 or TRBV12-4 to TRBJ1-4, with D possibly TRBD1 on 5 matching bases. The material was PBMCs, obtained before treatment. This chain's CDR3 is CASSLWGSPNEKLFF. CDR3 bases: TGTGCCAGCAGTTTATGGGGCTCACCTAATGAAAAACTGTTTTTT.